This entry lists 23 T cell receptor beta chains sequenced from one sample in a study of monozygotic twins with inflammatory bowel disease. One entry per CDR3 protein, without DNA, is what TCRdb gives after re-calling the 5' RACE reads. Here the sample table reports approximately 330,000 distinct CDR3 sequences. The material sequenced was blood. The receptor set was obtained from a human donor with ulcerative colitis or Crohn's disease, or a healthy co-twin of an affected twin (not recorded which).

The V gene is TRBV20-1, the J gene TRBJ2-1; the TCRdb call, TRBD2, lacks DNA for checking. The V gene's germline CDR1 is DFQATT and CDR2 SNEGSKA (reference sequence). This CDR3 has 15 residues. CDR3 amino acids: CSASSTSGAHNEQFF.

This sequence joins TRBV6-5 and TRBJ2-3; no DNA is available, so the TRBD2 call from TCRdb remains unchecked. The CDR3 sequence is 18 residues long. Per germline, CDR1 MNHEY and CDR2 SVGAGI. The CDR3 spells CASSYSPPGIASTDTQYF.

V is TRBV20-1 and J is TRBJ2-4; absent DNA, TCRdb's TRBD2 call cannot be checked. Germline V gene lookup returns CDR1 DFQATT and CDR2 SNEGSKA (reference sequence). This CDR3 has 14 residues. CDR3 protein: CSALGGLAKNIQYF.

This rearrangement joins TRBV4-3 to TRBJ2-4; TCRdb lists TRBD1, though no DNA is available to test this call. Germline CDR1 and CDR2: LGHNA and YSLEER. There are 14 residues in the CDR3. The CDR3 loop reads CASSQVVGGNIQYF.

The chain carries TRBV5-1 and TRBJ2-1; TCRdb designates TRBD1, a call that cannot be tested without DNA. Germline CDR1 and CDR2: SGHRS and YFSETQ. The CDR3 runs to 18 residues. The CDR3 reads CASRGSNQRGGSYNEQFF. The whole variable domain, remainder taken from reference TRBV5-1 and TRBJ2-1, is KAGVTQTPRYLIKTRGQQVTLSCSPISGHRSVSWYQQTPGQGLQFLFEYFSETQRNKGNFPGRFSGRQFSNSRSEMNVSTLELGDSALYLCASRGSNQRGGSYNEQFFGPGTRLTVL.

The rearrangement links TRBV29-1 to TRBJ1-2; without DNA, the TCRdb call of TRBD1 cannot be checked. The CDR3 runs 16 residues. The V gene's germline CDR1 is SQVTM and CDR2 ANQGSEA. The CDR3 sequence: CSVSLQGSISNRGYTF.

The chain joins TRBV24-1 to TRBJ2-1. Looked up from germline, CDR1 is KGHDR and CDR2 is SFDVKD. The length of the CDR3 is 11 residues. The CDR3 loop reads CATSDLNEQFF.

The chain joins TRBV7-2 to TRBJ2-7; TCRdb returns TRBD2, unconfirmable since there is no DNA. CDR3 length: 13 residues. Germline CDR1 and CDR2: SGHTA and FQGNSA. The CDR3 here is CASSVLERGEQYF.

The genes are TRBV4-1 and TRBJ2-2. There are 16 residues in the CDR3. The germline gives CDR1 MGHRA, CDR2 YSYEKL. The CDR3 sequence is CASSQDGNRNTGELFF.

This chain uses TRBV30 with TRBJ2-7; TCRdb names TRBD1, which stays unverified in the absence of DNA. The CDR3 loop spans 13 amino acids. Per germline, CDR1 GTSNPN and CDR2 SVGIG (reference sequence). CDR3: CAWCSGTGDEQYF.

The chain joins TRBV29-1 to TRBJ1-1. The CDR3 covers 11 residues. CDR1 is SQVTM, CDR2 ANQGSEA, per germline. CDR3 in amino acids: CSVDRNTEAFF.

The chain has TRBV5-1 and TRBJ1-4; TCRdb's D gene call, TRBD1, goes unchecked for lack of DNA. This CDR3 has 15 amino acids. Germline V lookup: CDR1 SGHRS, CDR2 YFSETQ. The CDR3: CASSLDATGGEKLFF.

The CDR3 sequence is CASSLTSTSATNEKLFF. The chain carries TRBV5-1 and TRBJ1-4. The CDR3 is 17 residues long. Germline V gives CDR1 SGHRS, CDR2 YFSETQ.

The chain employs TRBV7-2 and TRBJ2-5; TCRdb's D gene call, TRBD2, goes unchecked for lack of DNA. The CDR3 is 15 amino acids. CDR1 is SGHTA and CDR2 is FQGNSA in the germline V gene. The CDR3 here is CASSSHSGSQETQYF. The full variable domain, its missing parts supplied by reference TRBV7-2 and TRBJ2-5, is GAGVSQSPSNKVTEKGKDVELRCDPISGHTALYWYRQSLGQGLEFLIYFQGNSAPDKSGLPSDRFSAERTGGSVSTLTIQRTQQEDSAVYLCASSSHSGSQETQYFGPGTRLLVL.

V and J are TRBV20-1 and TRBJ2-6; TCRdb's D call, TRBD1, is unchecked because there is no DNA. Germline V gives CDR1 DFQATT, CDR2 SNEGSKA (reference sequence). The CDR3 length is 18 residues. The CDR3 spells CSARDREAHPSGANVLTF.

V and J are TRBV25-1 and TRBJ2-2. Looked up from germline, CDR1 is MGHDK and CDR2 is SYGVNS. CDR3 size: 13 residues. CDR3 residues: CASRPASSGELFF.

The chain has TRBV12-3 or TRBV12-4 and TRBJ1-2; without DNA, the TCRdb call of TRBD1 cannot be checked. The length of the CDR3 is 15 residues. CDR3 loop: CASSLWDSPNYGYTF.

J is TRBJ1-5 and V is TRBV7-2. The CDR3 sequence is 14 residues long. Germline CDR1 SGHTA, CDR2 FQGNSA. CDR3 loop: CASSLPSSNQPQHF.

The V and J genes are TRBV29-1 and TRBJ1-1; TCRdb calls TRBD1, which cannot be checked without DNA. Germline V gene sequence: CDR1 SQVTM, CDR2 ANQGSEA. The CDR3 runs 13 residues. The chain's CDR3 is CSALGQLNTEAFF.

This chain uses TRBV7-2 with TRBJ1-6. CDR1 and CDR2 from the germline V gene are SGHTA and FQGNSA. The CDR3 is 14 amino acids. The chain's CDR3 is CASSLVTEGSPLHF.

This rearrangement joins TRBV4-1 to TRBJ1-2. The CDR3 sequence is 13 residues long. Looked up from germline, CDR1 is MGHRA and CDR2 is YSYEKL. The CDR3 here is CASSQVGLSGYTF.

The CDR3 sequence is CASGGQGHTDTQYF. The V gene is TRBV28, the J gene TRBJ2-3; TCRdb indicates TRBD1, and absent DNA this call remains unverified. In germline, CDR1 is MDHEN, CDR2 SYDVKM. This CDR3 is 14 amino acids long.

V gene TRBV12-3 or TRBV12-4 combines with J gene TRBJ2-5; the TCRdb call, TRBD2, lacks DNA for checking. The CDR3 is 14 residues long. The CDR3 spells CASSWTSGQETQYF.